This is a list of T cell receptor beta chains from one sample in a study of T cell repertoires in cytomegalovirus infection. TCRdb passed the reads through MiXCR, listing each CDR3 protein once. The sample records hundreds of thousands of distinct CDR3 sequences, approximately 33% being singletons. These receptors lack a known antigen. This sample comprised cultured PBMCs, obtained from culture after CMV antigen stimulation. The receptors shown here come from a human donor in good health (CMV status not recorded). Some clones in this sample may be carry-over from other donors' samples. CDR3s include the opening cysteine and the closing phenylalanine or tryptophan. Each record gives: D gene, clone size, V gene, J gene, CDR3 DNA, CDR3 protein. D genes are given only for firm matches. Expanded clones get a size class; other rows say once, few or many, or leave the size out.

-	-	TRBV6-1	TRBJ2-1	TGTGCCAGCACGCCCGGGATCAGCTCCTACAATGAGCAGTTCTTC	CASTPGISSYNEQFF
TRBD1	many	TRBV7-2	TRBJ1-3	TGTGCCAGCAGCTTTGCCACAGGGGCGGGAAACACCATATATTTT	CASSFATGAGNTIYF
-	-	TRBV3-1	TRBJ2-7	TGTGCCAGCAGTTACCCCGGAAAAAGCTACGAGCAGTACTTC	CASSYPGKSYEQYF
TRBD2	-	TRBV3-1	TRBJ2-3	TGTGCCAGCAGCTTTAAGCGGGGACGCTGGGGCACAGATACGCAGTATTTT	CASSFKRGRWGTDTQYF
TRBD1	few	TRBV7-6	TRBJ2-7	TGTGCCAGCAGCCTAAAACCATGGGGACAGGGAGGTAACGAGCAGTACTTC	CASSLKPWGQGGNEQYF
TRBD2	-	TRBV3-1	TRBJ2-7	TGTGCCAGCAGCTCACTAGCGGGAGTCCATAATATCTACGAGCAGTACTTC	CASSSLAGVHNIYEQYF
-	-	TRBV5-4	TRBJ2-1	TGTGCCAGCAGCTTGGACAGCCCCTATTACAATGAGCAGTTCTTC	CASSLDSPYYNEQFF
-	many	TRBV7-9	TRBJ1-1	TGTGCCAGCGGATTTGCCACTGAAGCTTTCTTT	CASGFATEAFF
TRBD2	few	TRBV11-2	TRBJ2-3	TGTGCCAGCCAAATTAAAAGGACGAGCGGGAGGGGGAAACCAGATACGCAGTATTTT	CASQIKRTSGRGKPDTQYF
-	few	TRBV6-2/TRBV6-3	TRBJ2-5	TGTGCCAGCAGTTGGTCCCTTAGGGAGACCCAGTACTTC	CASSWSLRETQYF
-	-	TRBV11-3	TRBJ2-2	TGTGCCAGCAGTTTTCAGGGATACGGCGGGGAGCTGTTTTTT	CASSFQGYGGELFF
-	few	TRBV12-3/TRBV12-4	TRBJ1-2	TGTGCCAGCAGCTTGGGGGACACCTATGGCTACACCTTC	CASSLGDTYGYTF
-	-	TRBV6-1	TRBJ2-1	TGTGCCAGCAGTGAAGCGCCACAGTACAATGAGCAGTTCTTC	CASSEAPQYNEQFF
TRBD1	few	TRBV2	TRBJ1-6	TGTGCCAGCAGCCGAGAGGGGACAGGAAGCTCACCCCTCCACTTT	CASSREGTGSSPLHF
-	many	TRBV7-2	TRBJ1-2	TGTGCCAGCAGCCCCCTTGTAGACTATGGCTACACCTTC	CASSPLVDYGYTF
TRBD1	few	TRBV7-6	TRBJ1-2	TGTGCCAGCAGCTTAGAGGACAGGGGATATGGCTACACCTTC	CASSLEDRGYGYTF
TRBD2	few	TRBV10-3	TRBJ2-1	TGTGCCATCAGTGACGCTAGCGGGAACAATGAGCAGTTCTTC	CAISDASGNNEQFF
TRBD2	many	TRBV7-2	TRBJ2-3	TGTGCCAGCAGCTTCGGCGGGGGGAGGACAGATACGCAGTATTTT	CASSFGGGRTDTQYF
TRBD2	-	TRBV7-8	TRBJ2-1	TGTGCCAGCAGCTTAGAGTCGGGAGGGTCCCACAATGAGCAGTTCTTC	CASSLESGGSHNEQFF
-	-	TRBV7-6	TRBJ2-1	TGTGCCAGCAGCCTATTACCGAATGAGCAGTTCTTC	CASSLLPNEQFF
-	-	TRBV4-3	TRBJ1-5	TGCGCCAGCAGCCGAGATACCGGGGGCAATCAGCCCCAGCATTTT	CASSRDTGGNQPQHF
-	few	TRBV27	TRBJ2-3	TGTGCCAGCAGTTTAATCCGGGCTCTCCAGACAGATACGCAGTATTTT	CASSLIRALQTDTQYF
-	-	TRBV6-6	TRBJ2-7	TGTGCCAGCAGGGAGGGTTCCTACGAGCAGTACTTC	CASREGSYEQYF
TRBD2	few	TRBV7-6	TRBJ2-5	TGTGCCAGCAGCTTAGCGGCTAGCGGGGGGGCGGAGACCCAGTACTTC	CASSLAASGGAETQYF
-	-	TRBV2	TRBJ1-4	TGTGCCAGCAGTCTACACCATTCGGAAAAACTGTTTTTT	CASSLHHSEKLFF
TRBD1	-	TRBV19	TRBJ1-1	TGTGCCAGTAGTATTCTTCGGGCGGTCAGGGGGCGTCGGGACACTGAAGCTTTCTTT	CASSILRAVRGRRDTEAFF
TRBD2	-	TRBV2	TRBJ2-3	TGTGCCACCGGCTGGGGGGGAACCACAGATACGCAGTATTTT	CATGWGGTTDTQYF
-	few	TRBV7-2	TRBJ2-5	TGTGCCAGCAGCATGGACGGACGGGGCACCCAGTACTTC	CASSMDGRGTQYF
-	-	TRBV5-5	TRBJ1-2	TGTGCCAGCAGCTTGATGGGGTCACCGTATGGCTACACCTTC	CASSLMGSPYGYTF
TRBD1	many	TRBV11-2	TRBJ1-2	TGTGCCAGCAGCCCGACAGGGGGCATAGGCTACACCTTC	CASSPTGGIGYTF
TRBD1	few	TRBV4-2	TRBJ2-7	TGTGCCAGCAGCCCAAGGGGGACAGCCCTCTACGAGCAGTACTTC	CASSPRGTALYEQYF
-	-	TRBV4-1	TRBJ1-2	TGCGCCAGCAGCCAACCAATACGTCGGGGGGCAAAATGGGATGGCTACACCTTC	CASSQPIRRGAKWDGYTF
TRBD1	few	TRBV7-9	TRBJ2-7	TGTGCCAGCAGCTCCCCAGAGAGGGGGACAGGGGGGCACGAGCAGTACTTC	CASSSPERGTGGHEQYF
-	-	TRBV6-6	TRBJ2-7	TGTGCCAGCAGTTACTCTTGGGGCGGCAGTTACGAGCAGTACTTC	CASSYSWGGSYEQYF
TRBD2	-	TRBV19	TRBJ2-7	TGTGCCAGTAGTCCTAGGACTAGCGGGAAGTACGAGCAGTACTTC	CASSPRTSGKYEQYF
-	-	TRBV7-6	TRBJ2-1	TGTGCCAGCAGCATTAGACATGAGCAGTTCTTC	CASSIRHEQFF
TRBD1	-	TRBV4-1	TRBJ2-7	TGCGCGACCAAGACTTGGGACAGGGCCTACGAGCAGTACTTC	CATKTWDRAYEQYF
-	-	TRBV7-2	TRBJ2-7	TGTGCCAGCAGCTTATCCGGGACAAGGGCCTACGAGCAGTACTTC	CASSLSGTRAYEQYF
-	-	TRBV20-1	TRBJ1-1	TGCAGTGCTGTACAGGGCACCAACACTGAAGCTTTCTTT	CSAVQGTNTEAFF
-	-	TRBV12-3/TRBV12-4	TRBJ1-2	TGTGCCAGCAGTTGGGCCCCCCAGGGAAGCGTCTCATATGGCTACACCTTC	CASSWAPQGSVSYGYTF
-	-	TRBV7-2	TRBJ2-1	TGTGCCAGCAGCCCCTCGTGGGGGCGAAGCTCCTACAATGAGCAGTTCTTC	CASSPSWGRSSYNEQFF
-	-	TRBV12-3/TRBV12-4	TRBJ1-5	TGTGCCAGCAGTTGGGGGTATAGCAATCAGCCCCAGCATTTT	CASSWGYSNQPQHF
-	-	TRBV25-1	TRBJ1-1	TGTGCCAGCAGTGAAACAGGGAGAGAAGCTTTCTTT	CASSETGREAFF
-	-	TRBV7-6	TRBJ2-1	TGTGCCAGCAGCTTAGCCTATAAGGGCCGGTACAATGAGCAGTTCTTC	CASSLAYKGRYNEQFF
TRBD2	few	TRBV6-2/TRBV6-3	TRBJ2-1	TGTGCCAGCCAGCGGGAGTTCTACAATGAGCAGTTCTTC	CASQREFYNEQFF
-	few	TRBV7-6	TRBJ1-6	TGTGCCAGCAGCCCCCAGAATTCACCCCTCCACTTT	CASSPQNSPLHF
TRBD1	-	TRBV20-1	TRBJ2-2	TGCAGTGCTAGAGCCTTGGACAGGGCGGTCACCGGGGAGCTGTTTTTT	CSARALDRAVTGELFF
TRBD1	-	TRBV11-2	TRBJ2-1	TGTGCCAGCAGCTCCATACAGGGGGGCAACAATGAGCAGTTCTTC	CASSSIQGGNNEQFF
TRBD1	many	TRBV7-2	TRBJ1-2	TGTGCCAGCAGACCGGACAGGGGACCTTATGGCTACACCTTC	CASRPDRGPYGYTF
-	few	TRBV7-9	TRBJ2-7	TGTGCCAGCAGCCCCACAGAAAGTTGGATGGGCGAGCAGTACTTC	CASSPTESWMGEQYF
TRBD1	-	TRBV7-6	TRBJ2-2	TGTGCCAGCAGCTTAGAGACAGGGTCGAACACCGGGGAGCTGTTTTTT	CASSLETGSNTGELFF
-	few	TRBV4-1	TRBJ1-5	TGCGCCAGCAGCCAAGTTCCCTTAGTGAGCAATCAGCCCCAGCATTTT	CASSQVPLVSNQPQHF
TRBD1	few	TRBV29-1	TRBJ1-5	TGCAGCGTCTCGGACAGGGTAGGTCAGCCCCAGCATTTT	CSVSDRVGQPQHF
-	-	TRBV7-2	TRBJ1-3	TGTGCCAGCACGACCGGGGCTGGAAACACCATATATTTT	CASTTGAGNTIYF
TRBD1	-	TRBV18	TRBJ2-2	TGTGCCAGCCCGAAGGTGACAGGGACCACCGGGGAGCTGTTTTTT	CASPKVTGTTGELFF
-	-	TRBV4-3	TRBJ1-3	TGCGCCAGCAGCCAAGTTTACCCGGTACAGAGCCTCTCTGGAAACACCATATATTTT	CASSQVYPVQSLSGNTIYF
TRBD1	few	TRBV29-1	TRBJ1-3	TGCAGCGTTGGACAGGGAAGAAACACCATATATTTT	CSVGQGRNTIYF
-	few	TRBV6-1	TRBJ2-7	TGTGCCAGCCCTAGCCGGTCTAAAGGGGATGAAGAGCAGTACTTC	CASPSRSKGDEEQYF